The clone carrying this TCR beta chain occurred a few times. Each single cDNA molecule received a unique molecular identifier. MiXCR, applied by TCRdb to the 5' RACE reads, yields one record per CDR3 protein. The sample lists tens of thousands of distinct CDR3 sequences, roughly a tenth occurring once. The record originates from a study of early T cells in non-severe SARS-CoV-2 infection. Between the trimmed V and J ends, which lost 0 bases and 0 bases, there was a span of 15 bases. Germline assignment: CDR1 GTSNPN and CDR2 SVGIG (reference sequence). This CDR3 has 17 residues. The source material was whole blood. The receptor was isolated from an adult who was a healthcare worker with PCR-confirmed SARS-CoV-2 infection or an uninfected control (not recorded which). The chain has TRBV30 and TRBJ1-3; maybe TRBD1 (5 bases). The CDR3 loop is CAWSVKGIVYSGNTIYF. CDR3 in DNA: TGTGCCTGGAGTGTCAAGGGGATTGTCTACTCTGGAAACACCATATATTTT.